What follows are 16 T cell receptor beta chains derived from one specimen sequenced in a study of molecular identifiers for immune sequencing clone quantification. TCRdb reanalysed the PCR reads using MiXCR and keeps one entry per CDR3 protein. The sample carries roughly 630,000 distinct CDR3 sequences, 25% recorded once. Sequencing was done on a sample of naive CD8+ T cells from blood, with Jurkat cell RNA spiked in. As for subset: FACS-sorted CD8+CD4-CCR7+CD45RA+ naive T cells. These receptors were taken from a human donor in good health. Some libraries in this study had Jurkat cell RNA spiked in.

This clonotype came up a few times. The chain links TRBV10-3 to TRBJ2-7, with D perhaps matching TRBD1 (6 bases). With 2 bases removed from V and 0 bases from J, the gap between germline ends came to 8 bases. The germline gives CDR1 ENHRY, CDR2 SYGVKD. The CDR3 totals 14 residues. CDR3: CAISETGLSYEQYF. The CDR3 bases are TGTGCCATCAGTGAGACAGGGCTCTCCTACGAGCAGTACTTC.

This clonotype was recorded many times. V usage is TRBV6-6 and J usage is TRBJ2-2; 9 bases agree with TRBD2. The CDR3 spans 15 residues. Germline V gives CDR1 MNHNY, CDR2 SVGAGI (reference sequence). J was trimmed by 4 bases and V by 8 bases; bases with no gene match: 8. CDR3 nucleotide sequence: TGTGCCAGCTATCCTAGCGGGAAGGGCACCGGGGAGCTGTTTTTT. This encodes CASYPSGKGTGELFF.

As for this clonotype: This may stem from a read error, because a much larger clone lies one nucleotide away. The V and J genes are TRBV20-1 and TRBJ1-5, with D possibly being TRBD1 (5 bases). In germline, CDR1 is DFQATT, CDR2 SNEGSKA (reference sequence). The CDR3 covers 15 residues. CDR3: CSASQSGLSDQPQHF. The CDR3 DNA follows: TGCAGTGCTAGCCAATCGGGGCTTAGCGATCAGCCCCAGCATTTT.

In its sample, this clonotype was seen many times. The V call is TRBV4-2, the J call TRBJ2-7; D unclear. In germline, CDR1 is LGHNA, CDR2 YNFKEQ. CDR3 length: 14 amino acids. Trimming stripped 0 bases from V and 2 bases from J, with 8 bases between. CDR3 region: CASSQESETYEQYF. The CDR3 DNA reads TGTGCCAGCAGCCAAGAATCTGAGACCTACGAGCAGTACTTC.

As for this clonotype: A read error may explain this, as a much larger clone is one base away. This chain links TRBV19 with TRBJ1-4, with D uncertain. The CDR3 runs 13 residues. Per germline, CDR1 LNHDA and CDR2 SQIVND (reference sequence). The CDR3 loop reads CVTTGVLNEKLFF. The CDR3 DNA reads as TGTGTCACCACCGGGGTCCTCAATGAAAAACTGTTTTTT.

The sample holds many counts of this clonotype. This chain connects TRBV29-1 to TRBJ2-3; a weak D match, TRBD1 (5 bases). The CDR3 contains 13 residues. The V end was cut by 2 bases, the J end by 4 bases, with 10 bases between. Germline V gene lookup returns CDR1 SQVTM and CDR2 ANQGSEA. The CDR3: CSVELTVSDTQYF. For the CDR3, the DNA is TGCAGCGTTGAACTGACAGTCTCAGATACGCAGTATTTT.

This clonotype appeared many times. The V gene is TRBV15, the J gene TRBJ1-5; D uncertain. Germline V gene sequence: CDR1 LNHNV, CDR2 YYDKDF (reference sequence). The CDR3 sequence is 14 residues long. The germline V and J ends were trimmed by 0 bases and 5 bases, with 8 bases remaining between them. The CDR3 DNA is TGTGCCACCAGCAGAGATCGCCGCCATCAGCCCCAGCATTTT. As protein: CATSRDRRHQPQHF.

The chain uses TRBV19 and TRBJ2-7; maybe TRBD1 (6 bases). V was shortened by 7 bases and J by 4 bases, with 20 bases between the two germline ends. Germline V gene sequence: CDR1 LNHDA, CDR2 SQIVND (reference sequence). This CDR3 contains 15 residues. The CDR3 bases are TGTGCCAGTATCTCTCGGGGACACCTTCCTTACGAGCAGTACTTC. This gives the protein CASISRGHLPYEQYF.

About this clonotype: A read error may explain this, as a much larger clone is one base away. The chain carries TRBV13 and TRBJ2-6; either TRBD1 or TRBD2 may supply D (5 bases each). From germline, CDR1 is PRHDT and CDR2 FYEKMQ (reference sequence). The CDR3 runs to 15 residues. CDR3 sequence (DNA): TGTGCCAGCAGCTTAACGACAGCCGGGGCCAACGCCCTGACTTTC. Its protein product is CASSLTTAGANALTF. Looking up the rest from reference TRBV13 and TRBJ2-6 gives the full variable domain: AAGVIQSPRHLIKEKRETATLKCYPIPRHDTVYWYQQGPGQDPQFLISFYEKMQSDKGSIPDRFSAQQFSDYHSELNMSSLELGDSALYFCASSLTTAGANALTFGAGSRLTVL.

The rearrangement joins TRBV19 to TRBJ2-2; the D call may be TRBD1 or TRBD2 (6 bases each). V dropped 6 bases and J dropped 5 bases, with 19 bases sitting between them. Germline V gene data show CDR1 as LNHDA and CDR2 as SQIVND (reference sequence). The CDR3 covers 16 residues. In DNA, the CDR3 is TGTGCCAGTAGCCTCCCCCAGTGGAGGGGGACCGGGGAGCTGTTTTTT. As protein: CASSLPQWRGTGELFF.

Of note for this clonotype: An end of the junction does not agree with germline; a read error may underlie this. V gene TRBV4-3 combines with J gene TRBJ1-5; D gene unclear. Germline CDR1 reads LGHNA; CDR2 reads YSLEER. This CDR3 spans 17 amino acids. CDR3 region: CARSQDYPLFGNQPQHF. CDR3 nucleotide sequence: TGCGCCCGCAGCCAAGATTACCCATTGTTCGGCAATCAGCCCCAGCATTTT.

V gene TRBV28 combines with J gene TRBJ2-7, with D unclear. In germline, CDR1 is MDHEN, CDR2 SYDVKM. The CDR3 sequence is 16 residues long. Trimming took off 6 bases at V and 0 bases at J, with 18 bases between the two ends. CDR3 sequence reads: CASSPPTRSFSYEQYF. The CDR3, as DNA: TGTGCCAGCAGCCCCCCCACACGGTCTTTCTCCTACGAGCAGTACTTC.

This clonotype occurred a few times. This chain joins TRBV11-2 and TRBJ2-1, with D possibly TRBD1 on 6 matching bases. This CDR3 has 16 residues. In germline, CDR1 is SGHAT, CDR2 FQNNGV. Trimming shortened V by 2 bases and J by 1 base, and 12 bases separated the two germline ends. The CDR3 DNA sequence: TGTGCCAGCAGCTTACAGGGGATTGAATCCTACAATGAGCAGTTCTTC. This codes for CASSLQGIESYNEQFF.

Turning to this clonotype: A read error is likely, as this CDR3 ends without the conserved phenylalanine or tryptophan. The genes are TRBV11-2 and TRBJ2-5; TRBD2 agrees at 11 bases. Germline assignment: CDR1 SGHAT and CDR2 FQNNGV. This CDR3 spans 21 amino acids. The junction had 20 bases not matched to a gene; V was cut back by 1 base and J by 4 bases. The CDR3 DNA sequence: TGTGCCAGCAGCTTAGGCGGTTGGGCTAGCGGGGGGCCCCTCCAAAGAGAGACCCAGTACCTC. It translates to CASSLGGWASGGPLQRETQYL.

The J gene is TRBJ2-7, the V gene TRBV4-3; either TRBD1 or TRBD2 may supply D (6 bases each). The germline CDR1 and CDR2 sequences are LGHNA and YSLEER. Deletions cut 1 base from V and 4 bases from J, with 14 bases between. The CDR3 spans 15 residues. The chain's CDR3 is CASSQGRGAFYEQYF. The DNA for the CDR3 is TGCGCCAGCAGCCAAGGGAGGGGGGCGTTTTACGAGCAGTACTTC.

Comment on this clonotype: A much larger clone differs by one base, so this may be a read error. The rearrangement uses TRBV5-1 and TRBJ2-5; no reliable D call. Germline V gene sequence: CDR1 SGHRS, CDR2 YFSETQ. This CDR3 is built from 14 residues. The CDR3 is CAGSLYGDKETQYF. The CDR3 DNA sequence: TGCGCCGGCAGCTTGTATGGGGATAAAGAGACCCAGTACTTC.